The TCR beta chain under discussion was sequenced for a study of patients and donors after allogeneic stem cell transplantation. TCRdb ran MiXCR on the RT-PCR reads and lists one entry per CDR3 protein. The sample yields about 200,000 distinct CDR3 sequences, around 40% seen once. V lost 3 bases to trimming and J lost 5 bases, with 8 bases between them. The CDR3 consists of 13 residues. This clonotype was seen a few times. The chain has TRBV12-3 or TRBV12-4 and TRBJ1-5; the D is unclear. Specimen: blood, either unsorted or a sorted T cell fraction (not recorded which). The origin of this receptor is a human donor who was either an allogeneic HSCT recipient or a stem cell or donor lymphocyte infusion donor (not recorded which). It is not recorded whose cells these are; they may come from a transplant donor. CDR3 sequence reads: CASSFSGYQPQHF. DNA of the CDR3: TGTGCCAGCAGTTTTAGTGGGTATCAGCCCCAGCATTTT.